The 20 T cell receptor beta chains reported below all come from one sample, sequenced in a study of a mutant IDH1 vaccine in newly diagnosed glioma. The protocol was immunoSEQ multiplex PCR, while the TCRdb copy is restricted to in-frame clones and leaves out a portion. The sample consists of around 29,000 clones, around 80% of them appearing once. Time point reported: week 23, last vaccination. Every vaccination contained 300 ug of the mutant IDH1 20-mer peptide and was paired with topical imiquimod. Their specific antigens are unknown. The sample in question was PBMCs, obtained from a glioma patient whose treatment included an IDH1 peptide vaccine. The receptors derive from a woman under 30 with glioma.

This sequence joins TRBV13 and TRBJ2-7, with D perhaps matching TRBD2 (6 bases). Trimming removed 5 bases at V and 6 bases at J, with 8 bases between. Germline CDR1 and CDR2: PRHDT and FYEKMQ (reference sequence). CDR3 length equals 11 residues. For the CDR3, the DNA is TGTGCCAGCAGCCACGGGGGCGAGCAGTACTTC. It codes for CASSHGGEQYF.

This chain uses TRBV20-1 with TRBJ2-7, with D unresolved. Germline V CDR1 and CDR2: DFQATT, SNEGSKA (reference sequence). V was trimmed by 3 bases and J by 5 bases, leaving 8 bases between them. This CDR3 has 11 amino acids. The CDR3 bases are TGCAGTGCTAGGGACGTAAACGAGCAGTACTTC. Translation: CSARDVNEQYF.

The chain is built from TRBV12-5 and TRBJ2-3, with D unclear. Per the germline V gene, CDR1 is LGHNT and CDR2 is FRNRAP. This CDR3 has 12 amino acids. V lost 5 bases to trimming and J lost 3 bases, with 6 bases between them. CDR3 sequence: CASGHGTDTQYF. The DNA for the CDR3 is TGTGCTAGTGGTCACGGTACAGATACGCAGTATTTT. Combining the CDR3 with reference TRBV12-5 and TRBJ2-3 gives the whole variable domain DARVTQTPRHKVTEMGQEVTMRCQPILGHNTVFWYRQTMMQGLELLAYFRNRAPLDDSGMPKDRFSAEMPDATLATLKIQPSEPRDSAVYFCASGHGTDTQYFGPGTRLTVL.

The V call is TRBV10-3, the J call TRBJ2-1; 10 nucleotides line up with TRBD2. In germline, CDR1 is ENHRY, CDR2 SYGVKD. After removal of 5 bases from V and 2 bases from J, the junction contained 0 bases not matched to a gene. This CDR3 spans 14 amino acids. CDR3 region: CAISSGGAYNEQFF. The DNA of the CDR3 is TGTGCCATCAGTAGCGGGGGGGCCTACAATGAGCAGTTCTTC.

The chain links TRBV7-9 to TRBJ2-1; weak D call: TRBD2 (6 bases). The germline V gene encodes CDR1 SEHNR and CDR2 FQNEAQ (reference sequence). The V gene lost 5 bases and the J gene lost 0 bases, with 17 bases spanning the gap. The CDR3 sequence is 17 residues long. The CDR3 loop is CASSPTVGRGSYNEQFF. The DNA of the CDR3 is TGTGCCAGCAGCCCCACAGTCGGGCGGGGCTCCTACAATGAGCAGTTCTTC.

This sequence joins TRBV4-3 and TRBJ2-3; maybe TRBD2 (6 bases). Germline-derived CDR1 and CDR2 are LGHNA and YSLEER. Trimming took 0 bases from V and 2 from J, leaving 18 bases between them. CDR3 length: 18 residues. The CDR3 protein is CASSQELVRRGNTDTQYF. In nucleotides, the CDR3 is TGCGCCAGCAGCCAAGAGCTCGTTAGGAGGGGAAACACAGATACGCAGTATTTT.

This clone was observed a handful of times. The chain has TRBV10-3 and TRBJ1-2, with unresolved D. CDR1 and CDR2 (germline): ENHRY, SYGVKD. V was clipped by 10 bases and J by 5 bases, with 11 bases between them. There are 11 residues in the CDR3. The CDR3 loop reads CASSLGYGYTF. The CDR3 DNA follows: TGTGCCAGCTCGTTAGGGTATGGCTACACCTTC.

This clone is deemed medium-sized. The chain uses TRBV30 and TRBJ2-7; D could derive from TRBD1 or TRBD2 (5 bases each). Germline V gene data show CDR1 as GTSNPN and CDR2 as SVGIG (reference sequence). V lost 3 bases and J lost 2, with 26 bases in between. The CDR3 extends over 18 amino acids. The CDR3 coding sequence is TGTGCCTGGAGCCGAATCATCCTGGGGGACCTGCTCCCCTACGAGCAGTACTTC. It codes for CAWSRIILGDLLPYEQYF.

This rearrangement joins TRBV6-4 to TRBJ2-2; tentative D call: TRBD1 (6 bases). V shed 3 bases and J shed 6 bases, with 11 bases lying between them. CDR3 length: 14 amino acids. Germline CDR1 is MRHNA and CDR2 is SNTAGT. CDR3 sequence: CASSDQGSAGELFF. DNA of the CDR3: TGTGCCAGCAGTGATCAGGGGAGTGCCGGGGAGCTGTTTTTT.

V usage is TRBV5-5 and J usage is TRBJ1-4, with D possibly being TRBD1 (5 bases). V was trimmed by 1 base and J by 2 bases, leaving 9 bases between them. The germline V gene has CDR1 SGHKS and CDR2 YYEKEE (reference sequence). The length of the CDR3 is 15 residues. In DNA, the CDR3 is TGTGCCAGCAGCTTGATGGCAGGGACTAATGAAAAACTGTTTTTT. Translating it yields CASSLMAGTNEKLFF.

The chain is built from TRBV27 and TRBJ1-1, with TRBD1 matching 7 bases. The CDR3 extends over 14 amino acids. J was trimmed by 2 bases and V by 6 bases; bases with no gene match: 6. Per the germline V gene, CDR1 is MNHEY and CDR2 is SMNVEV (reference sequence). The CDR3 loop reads CASRPGTANTEAFF. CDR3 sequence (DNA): TGTGCCAGCAGGCCCGGGACAGCTAACACTGAAGCTTTCTTT.

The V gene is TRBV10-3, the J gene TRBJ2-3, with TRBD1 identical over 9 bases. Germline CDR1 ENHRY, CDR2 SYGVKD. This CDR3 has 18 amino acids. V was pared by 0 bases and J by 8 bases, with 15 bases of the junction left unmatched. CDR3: CAISESPGKDRGTGTQYF. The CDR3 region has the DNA TGTGCCATCAGTGAGTCGCCGGGAAAGGACAGGGGAACCGGTACGCAGTATTTT.

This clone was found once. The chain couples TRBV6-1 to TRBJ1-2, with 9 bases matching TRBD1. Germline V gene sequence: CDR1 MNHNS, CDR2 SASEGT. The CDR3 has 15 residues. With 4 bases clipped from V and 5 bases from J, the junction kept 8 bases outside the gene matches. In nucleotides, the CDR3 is TGTGCCAGCAGTGTCACAGGGGGCGCTGGGTATGGCTACACCTTC. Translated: CASSVTGGAGYGYTF.

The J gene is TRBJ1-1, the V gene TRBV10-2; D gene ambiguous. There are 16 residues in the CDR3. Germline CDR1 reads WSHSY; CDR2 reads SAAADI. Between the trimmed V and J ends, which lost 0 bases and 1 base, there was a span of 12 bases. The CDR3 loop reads CASSESRVLGNTEAFF. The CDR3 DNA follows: TGCGCCAGCAGTGAGTCACGGGTCTTAGGGAACACTGAAGCTTTCTTT.

The DNA of the CDR3 is TGTGCCAGCAGTGGAGGGACAGGCTATGGCTACACCTTC. Translated: CASSGGTGYGYTF. V usage is TRBV6-4 and J usage is TRBJ1-2, with 8 bases that match TRBD1. Germline CDR1 and CDR2: MRHNA and SNTAGT. This CDR3 is 13 amino acids long. J lost 4 bases, V lost 4 bases, and 2 bases had no gene match.

Here the CDR3 DNA reads TGCGCCAGCAGCCAAGGGCCCAGGGACTATGGCTACACCTTC. This codes for CASSQGPRDYGYTF. The genes are TRBV4-1 and TRBJ1-2; D is perhaps TRBD1 (5 bases). Deletions cut 1 base from V and 3 bases from J, with 9 bases between. The length of the CDR3 is 14 residues. Germline loops: CDR1 MGHRA, CDR2 YSYEKL.

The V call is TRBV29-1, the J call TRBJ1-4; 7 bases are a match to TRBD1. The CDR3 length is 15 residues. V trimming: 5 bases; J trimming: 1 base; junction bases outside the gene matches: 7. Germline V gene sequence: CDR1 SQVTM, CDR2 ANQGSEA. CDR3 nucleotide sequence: TGCAGCGTTACAGACAGGGTGGGAACTAATGAAAAACTGTTTTTT. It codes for CSVTDRVGTNEKLFF. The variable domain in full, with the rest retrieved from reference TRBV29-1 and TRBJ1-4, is SAVISQKPSRDICQRGTSLTIQCQVDSQVTMMFWYRQQPGQSLTLIATANQGSEATYESGFVIDKFPISRPNLTFSTLTVSNMSPEDSSIYLCSVTDRVGTNEKLFFGSGTQLSVL.

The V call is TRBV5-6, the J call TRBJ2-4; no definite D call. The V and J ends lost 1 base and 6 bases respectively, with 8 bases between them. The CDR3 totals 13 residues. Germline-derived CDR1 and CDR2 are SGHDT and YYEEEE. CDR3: CASSLYATNIQYF. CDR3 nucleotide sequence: TGTGCCAGCAGCTTGTATGCTACAAACATTCAGTACTTC.

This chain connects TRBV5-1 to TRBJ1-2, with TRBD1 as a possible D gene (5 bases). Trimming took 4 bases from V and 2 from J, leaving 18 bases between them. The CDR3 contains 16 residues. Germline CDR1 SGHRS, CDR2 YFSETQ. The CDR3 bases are TGCGCCAGCAGCCCCTTAGACCAGGGCGTGAACTATGGCTACACCTTC. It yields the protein CASSPLDQGVNYGYTF. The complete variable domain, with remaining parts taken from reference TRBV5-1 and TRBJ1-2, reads KAGVTQTPRYLIKTRGQQVTLSCSPISGHRSVSWYQQTPGQGLQFLFEYFSETQRNKGNFPGRFSGRQFSNSRSEMNVSTLELGDSALYLCASSPLDQGVNYGYTFGSGTRLTVV.

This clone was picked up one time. The CDR3 loop reads CASNPIGEPYEQYF. In DNA, the CDR3 is TGTGCCAGCAACCCCATCGGGGAACCCTACGAGCAGTACTTC. The chain employs TRBV7-2 and TRBJ2-7; perhaps TRBD2 as D (5 bases). Looked up from germline, CDR1 is SGHTA and CDR2 is FQGNSA. This CDR3 region has 14 residues. V shed 7 bases and J shed 2 bases, with 15 bases lying between them.